This T cell receptor (beta chain) was captured by sequencing in a study of blood T cell repertoires in COVID-19 (dated by TCRdb to about 2020). Context from the whole study: Collaborator samples came from the United States, Italy and Spain and covered acute and convalescent phases of COVID-19. The material from the prospective study consisted of cDNA or gDNA derived from T cells, B-cell-depleted T cells, or PBMCs. Samples came from the ongoing ImmuneRACE study (first 160 participants) plus 1,254 subjects from 6 global collaborators. The dataset comprised deeply sampled blood TCRbeta repertoires from subjects exposed to, actively infected with, or recovered from COVID-19. The repertoires were made available in a free public database intended to serve as a resource for research on the immune response to SARS-CoV-2. A de-identified subject ID, COVID-19 status, age in years and sex were almost always included in the sample metadata. Where HLA class I and class II types were available, the types were taken from metadata supplied by the sample provider, not from assay-based typing. Overall study outcomes, separate from this receptor: How much clinical and demographic metadata was included differed by source and by participant, and the metadata was provided uncurated.

TCRbeta CDR3 regions were amplified from genomic DNA using the immunoSEQ Assay, a bias-controlled multiplex PCR. Per the original workflow: Nucleated cell counts per sample were estimated from amplification of reference gene primers within the assay. To quantify the absolute abundance of each unique TCRbeta CDR3 rearrangement, sequence reads were collapsed and filtered. Productive Simpson clonality was computed per sample as the square root of Simpson's diversity index over productive rearrangements. Here the immuneACCESS table is served through TCRdb, limited to in-frame sequences with V and J called. Missing clones are a known gap in these copies; in checked studies unresolved V genes cover under half, and the rest lacks a known reason. V, J and clone size are taken as reported in that table, and D and trimming were inferred from the DNA itself. This sample has around 220,000 clones in its table, and about 88% of those were observed once. The ten largest make up around 2% of the sample.

CDR1 ENHRY and CDR2 SYGVKD are derived from the germline V gene. Its CDR3 holds 13 amino acids, cysteine through phenylalanine. The retained sequence is limited to the CDR3, 39 bases, with the frame set at the first base. Between the V and J ends, shortened by 6 bases and 0 bases respectively, the junction contains 8 bases. As for this clone: Its antigen has not been determined. Per-base qualities were not stored, and no clone one base away is much larger.

Samples from volunteer blood donors who had recovered from COVID-19 were contributed by a second Seattle source. Whole blood was collected in K2EDTA tubes by collaborating institutions according to the institutions' own protocols. For TCRbeta analysis, collaborators shipped samples as frozen whole blood, isolated PBMCs, or DNA extracted from either of those sample types. The receptor was derived from a woman aged 40 to 50 who had recovered from COVID-19. Here the chain combines TRBV10-3 and TRBJ1-1, with the D gene not confidently named. Sample: peripheral blood. CDR3 reads: CAISPIVNTEAFF. In nucleotide form, the sequence is TGTGCCATCAGCCCCATAGTGAACACTGAAGCTTTCTTT.